Listed below are T cell receptor beta chains from one sample, sequenced in a study of CD8+CD57+ T cells in acquired aplastic anemia. TCRdb re-derived calls from the reads in MiXCR, one entry per CDR3 protein. Of some 42,000 distinct CDR3 sequences listed, around 67% were seen once; the top ten hold 20% to 30%. The specimen sequenced was sorted CD4+, CD8+, or CD8+CD57+ T cells (not recorded which) from PBMCs. The receptors here all came from a human donor in good health, serving as a control. The CDR3 runs from the conserved cysteine through the conserved F or W. D genes are given only for firm matches. A clone size is listed for some rows: how often the clone was seen (once, few, many), or a class if it is expanded.

d_gene	v_gene	len	j_gene	abundance	CDR3nt	CDR3aa
-	TRBV6-4	15	TRBJ1-1	many	TGTGCCAGCAGAGACACCTCCGAACGGAACACTGAAGCTTTCTTT	CASRDTSERNTEAFF
-	TRBV7-2	13	TRBJ2-7	-	TGTGCCAGCGGCGCTCCTCAGGGTAACGAGCAGTACTTC	CASGAPQGNEQYF
TRBD1	TRBV7-2	16	TRBJ2-5	-	TGTGCCAGCAGTGGGACAGTCGTCTGGTACCAAGAGACCCAGTACTTC	CASSGTVVWYQETQYF
TRBD2	TRBV5-5	14	TRBJ2-7	-	TGCGCCAGCAGCCAAGGGAGGGTGGGGTACGAGCAGTACTTC	CASSQGRVGYEQYF
-	TRBV15	13	TRBJ2-7	-	TGTGCCACCAGTCTCAAGGGGGGCTACGAGCAGTACTTC	CATSLKGGYEQYF
TRBD2	TRBV10-2	16	TRBJ2-7	-	TGCGCCAGCAGTGAGTTGGGGGGGGGAGACTCCTACGAGCAGTACTTC	CASSELGGGDSYEQYF
TRBD1	TRBV29-1	12	TRBJ1-2	-	TGCAGCGTGTCCAGGGGGGTGCACGGCTACACCTTC	CSVSRGVHGYTF
-	TRBV15	15	TRBJ1-6	few	TGTGCCACCAGCAAAGGTATAAGAACTAATTCACCCCTCCACTTT	CATSKGIRTNSPLHF
-	TRBV19	12	TRBJ2-1	-	TGTGCCAGTAGTACAGGCGACGGTGAGCAGTTCTTC	CASSTGDGEQFF
-	TRBV6-5	14	TRBJ1-4	-	TGTGCCAGCAGTTGGTCCTCAACTAATGAAAAACTGTTTTTT	CASSWSSTNEKLFF
-	TRBV6-1	19	TRBJ1-2	many	TGTGCCAGCAGTGAAGACGCCGGGGGATCCGCCAGTAGATGGAATGGCTACACCTTC	CASSEDAGGSASRWNGYTF
-	TRBV7-7	13	TRBJ2-7	once	TGTGCCAGTAATCAGGGATTCCTCTACGAGCAGTACTTC	CASNQGFLYEQYF
TRBD1	TRBV7-9	19	TRBJ1-2	many	TGTGCCAGCAGCTCGATCCAAGAAGACGCAGGGACAGGGGGCTATGGCTACACCTTC	CASSSIQEDAGTGGYGYTF
-	TRBV20-1	14	TRBJ1-2	once	TGCAGTGCCTGTTGTGGGGGACACGACTATGGCTACACCTTC	CSACCGGHDYGYTF
-	TRBV13	14	TRBJ1-2	many	TGTGCCAGCAGCAGCCGAGAAGTGATCTATGGCTACACCTTC	CASSSREVIYGYTF
-	TRBV4-1	15	TRBJ1-1	many	TGCGCCAGCAGCCAAGATCCGGGCCAGGGCACTGAAGCTTTCTTT	CASSQDPGQGTEAFF
-	TRBV7-3	15	TRBJ2-2	-	TGTGCCAGCAGCATCCGGGGGCCGAACACCGGGGAGCTGTTTTTT	CASSIRGPNTGELFF
TRBD1	TRBV11-2	18	TRBJ2-7	-	TGTGCCAGCAGCGAAGACCCCCCCGGGACAGGGGTCTCCTACGAGCAGTACTTC	CASSEDPPGTGVSYEQYF
-	TRBV10-3	12	TRBJ1-1	-	TGTGCCATCAGAATGGCCGACACTGAAGCTTTCTTT	CAIRMADTEAFF
-	TRBV15	12	TRBJ2-3	-	TGTGCCACCAGCACCGCCGCGGATACGCAGTATTTT	CATSTAADTQYF
TRBD1	TRBV19	15	TRBJ2-3	-	TGTGCCAGTAGTATGGGACAGGGGGCGACAGATACGCAGTATTTT	CASSMGQGATDTQYF
TRBD2	TRBV15	17	TRBJ2-1	-	TGTGCCACCAGCCCGCCGTTACTAGCGGGAGCTGGGAATGAGCAGTTCTTC	CATSPPLLAGAGNEQFF
-	TRBV7-2	13	TRBJ2-7	few	TGTGCCAGCAGCTTGAGCGGGCTCTACGAGCAGTACTTC	CASSLSGLYEQYF
-	TRBV2	11	TRBJ2-3	-	TGTGCCAGCAGTGAAGAAGATACGCAGTATTTT	CASSEEDTQYF
-	TRBV24-1	13	TRBJ2-5	once	TGTGCCACCAACCGGGACAATGAAGAGACCCAGTACTTC	CATNRDNEETQYF
TRBD1	TRBV7-8	16	TRBJ1-5	once	TGTGCCAGCAGCTTAGAATACAGGGGTCAGGGTCAGCCCCAGCATTTT	CASSLEYRGQGQPQHF